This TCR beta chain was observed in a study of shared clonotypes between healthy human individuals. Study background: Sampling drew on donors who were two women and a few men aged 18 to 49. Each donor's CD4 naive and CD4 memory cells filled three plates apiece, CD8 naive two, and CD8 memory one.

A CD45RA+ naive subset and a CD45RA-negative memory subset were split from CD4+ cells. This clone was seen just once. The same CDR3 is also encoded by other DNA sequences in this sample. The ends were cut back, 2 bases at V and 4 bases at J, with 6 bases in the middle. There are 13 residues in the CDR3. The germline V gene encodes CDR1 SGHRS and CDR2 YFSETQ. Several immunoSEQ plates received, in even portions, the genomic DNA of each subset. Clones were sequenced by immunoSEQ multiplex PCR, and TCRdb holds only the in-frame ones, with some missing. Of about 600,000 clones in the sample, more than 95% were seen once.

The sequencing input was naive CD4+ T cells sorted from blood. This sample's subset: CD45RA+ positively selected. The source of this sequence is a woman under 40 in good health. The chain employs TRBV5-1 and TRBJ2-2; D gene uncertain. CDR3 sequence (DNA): TGCGCCAGCAGCTTCCAAAGCACCGGGGAGCTGTTTTTT. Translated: CASSFQSTGELFF.